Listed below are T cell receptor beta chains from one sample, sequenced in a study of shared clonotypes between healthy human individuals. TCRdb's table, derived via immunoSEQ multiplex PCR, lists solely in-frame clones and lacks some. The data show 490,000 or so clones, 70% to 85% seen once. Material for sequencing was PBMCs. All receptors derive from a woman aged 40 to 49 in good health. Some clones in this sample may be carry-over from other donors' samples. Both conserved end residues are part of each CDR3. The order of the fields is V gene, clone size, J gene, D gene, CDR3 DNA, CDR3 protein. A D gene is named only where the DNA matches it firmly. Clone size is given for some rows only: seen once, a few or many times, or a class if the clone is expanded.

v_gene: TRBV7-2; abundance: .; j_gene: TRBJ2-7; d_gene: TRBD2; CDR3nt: TGTGCCAGCAGCACCGGGACTAGCGGGAGTAAGCAGTACTTC; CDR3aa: CASSTGTSGSKQYF
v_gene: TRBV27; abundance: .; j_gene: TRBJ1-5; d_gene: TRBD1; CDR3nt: TGTGCCAGCAAGTGGACAGGGCGCAATCAGCCCCAGCATTTT; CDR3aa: CASKWTGRNQPQHF
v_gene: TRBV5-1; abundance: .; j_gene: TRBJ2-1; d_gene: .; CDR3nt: TGCGCCAGCAGCTTGGCCGGCGGGGAATACAATGAGCAGTTCTTC; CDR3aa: CASSLAGGEYNEQFF
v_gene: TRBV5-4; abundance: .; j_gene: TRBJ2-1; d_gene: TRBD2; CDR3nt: TGTGCCAGCAGCAAGAAGCCGGGAGGTCGTACCTACAATGAGCAGTTCTTC; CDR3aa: CASSKKPGGRTYNEQFF
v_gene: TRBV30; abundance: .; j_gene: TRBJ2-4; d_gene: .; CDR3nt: TGTGCCTGGAGTGGTGCAGGGAGTAACATTCAGTACTTC; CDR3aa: CAWSGAGSNIQYF
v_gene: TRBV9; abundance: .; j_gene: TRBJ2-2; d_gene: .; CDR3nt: TGTGCCAGCAGCGCCGACTACAGGGATAGGGGCACCGGGGAGCTGTTTTTT; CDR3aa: CASSADYRDRGTGELFF
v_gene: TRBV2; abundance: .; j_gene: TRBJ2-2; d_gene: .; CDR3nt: TGTGCCAGCACTGGACAAGTCGGGGAGCTGTTTTTT; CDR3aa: CASTGQVGELFF
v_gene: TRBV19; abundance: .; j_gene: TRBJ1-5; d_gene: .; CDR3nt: TGTGCCAGTACCCGGGACTTCCAGAATCAGCCCCAGCATTTT; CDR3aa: CASTRDFQNQPQHF
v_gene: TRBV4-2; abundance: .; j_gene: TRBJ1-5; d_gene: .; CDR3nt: TGTGCCAGCAGCCAAGACCAAGGTGGCAATCAGCCCCAGCATTTT; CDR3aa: CASSQDQGGNQPQHF
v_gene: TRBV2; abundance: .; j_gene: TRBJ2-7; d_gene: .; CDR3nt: TGTGCCAGCAGTGTTGCGGAACAGGCCAAGGGCGAGCAGTACTTC; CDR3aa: CASSVAEQAKGEQYF
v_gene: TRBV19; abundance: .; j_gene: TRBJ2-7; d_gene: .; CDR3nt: TGTGCCACCATGCGCAGGGAGACCTACGAGCAGTACTTC; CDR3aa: CATMRRETYEQYF
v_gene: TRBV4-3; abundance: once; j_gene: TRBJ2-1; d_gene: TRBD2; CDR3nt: TGCGCCAGCAGCCAAGATGCAGGACTAGCGGGAGCGGAGCAGTTCTTC; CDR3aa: CASSQDAGLAGAEQFF
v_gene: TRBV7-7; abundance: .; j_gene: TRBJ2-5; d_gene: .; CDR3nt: TGTGCCAGCAGCTTAGGGGACACCCGCCAAGAGACCCAGTACTTC; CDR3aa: CASSLGDTRQETQYF
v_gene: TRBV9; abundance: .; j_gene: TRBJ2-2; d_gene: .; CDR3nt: TGTGCCAGCAGCGTCCGAAAGGGCGGGGAGCTGTTTTTT; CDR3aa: CASSVRKGGELFF
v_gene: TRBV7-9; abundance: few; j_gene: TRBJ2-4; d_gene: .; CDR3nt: TGTGCCAGCAGCCCAACCCTCAGGGATGGGGACAAAAACATTCAGTACTTC; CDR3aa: CASSPTLRDGDKNIQYF